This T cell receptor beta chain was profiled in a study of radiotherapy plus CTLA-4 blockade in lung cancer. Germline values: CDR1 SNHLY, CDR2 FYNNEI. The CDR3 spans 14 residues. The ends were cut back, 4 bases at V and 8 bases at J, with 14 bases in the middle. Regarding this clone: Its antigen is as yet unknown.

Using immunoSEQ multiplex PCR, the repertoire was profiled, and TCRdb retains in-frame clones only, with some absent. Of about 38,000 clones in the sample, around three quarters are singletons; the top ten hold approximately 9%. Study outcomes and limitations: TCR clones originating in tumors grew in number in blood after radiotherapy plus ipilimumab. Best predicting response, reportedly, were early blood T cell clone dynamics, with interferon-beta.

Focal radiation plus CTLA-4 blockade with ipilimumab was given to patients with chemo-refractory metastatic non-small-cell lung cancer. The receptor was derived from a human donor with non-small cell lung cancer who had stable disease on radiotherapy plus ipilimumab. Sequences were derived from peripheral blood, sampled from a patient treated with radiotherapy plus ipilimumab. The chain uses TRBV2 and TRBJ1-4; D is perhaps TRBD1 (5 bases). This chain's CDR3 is CASSGAGRGEKLFF. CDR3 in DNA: TGTGCCAGCAGTGGGGCAGGGCGAGGCGAAAAACTGTTTTTT.